This is a list of T cell receptor beta chains from one sample in a study of T cell responses to AZD1222 COVID-19 vaccine. Profiled with immunoSEQ multiplex PCR; TCRdb holds only in-frame clones, not every one. The table lists about 150,000 clones, approximately 88% of them singletons. The sequencing used peripheral blood, collected on day 0 of AZD1222 vaccination. These receptors all come from an adult in good health. The CDR3 runs from the conserved cysteine through the conserved F or W. Each record gives: V gene, clone size, J gene, CDR3 length, D gene, CDR3 DNA, CDR3 protein. D genes are given only for firm matches. Clone size is not always given. Where it is, it says once, few, many or a class for expanded clones.

>TRBV7-9|-|TRBJ2-7|14|-
TGTGCCAGCAGCTCCCCCCGGGATTCTAAAGAGCAGTACTTC
CASSSPRDSKEQYF
>TRBV29-1|-|TRBJ1-5|12|-
TGCAGCGCCAGGGATAGCAATCAGCCCCAGCATTTT
CSARDSNQPQHF
>TRBV6-5|-|TRBJ1-2|15|-
TGTGCCAGCAGTCCCGGCCCAGGTCCTCCCTATGGCTACACCTTC
CASSPGPGPPYGYTF
>TRBV3-1/TRBV3-2|-|TRBJ2-3|22|TRBD2
TGTGCCAGCAGCCATAAAACCACCGGGACTAGCGGGGCGGTCAGTCGGGGAGATACGCAGTATTTT
CASSHKTTGTSGAVSRGDTQYF
>TRBV6-5|-|TRBJ2-3|16|-
TGTGCCAGCAGTTCCATCACTTTTGGGGCACCAGATACGCAGTATTTT
CASSSITFGAPDTQYF
>TRBV5-1|-|TRBJ2-3|15|-
TGCGCCAGCAGCTTTCAGGGGACTAGCACAGATACGCAGTATTTT
CASSFQGTSTDTQYF
>TRBV27|once|TRBJ2-1|16|TRBD2
TGTGCCAGCAGTCCCCCGGCGGGAGGGATATACAATGAGCAGTTCTTC
CASSPPAGGIYNEQFF
>TRBV5-5|-|TRBJ1-2|15|-
TGTGCCAGCAGCGGAGGCGGGGGTCCCGCCTATGGCTACACCTTC
CASSGGGGPAYGYTF
>TRBV5-1|-|TRBJ1-4|14|TRBD1
TGCGCCAGCAGCGGAGGGACAGGGCCCGAAAAACTGTTTTTT
CASSGGTGPEKLFF
>TRBV18|-|TRBJ2-7|14|TRBD1
TGTGCCAGCTCACCCGGACAGGGTCTGCCCGAGCAGTACTTC
CASSPGQGLPEQYF
>TRBV18|-|TRBJ1-6|14|TRBD1
TGTGCCAGCTCACTCCGACAGGGCGGATCACCCCTCCACTTT
CASSLRQGGSPLHF
>TRBV5-5|-|TRBJ2-3|13|-
TGTGCCAGCAGTCACAGGGTAACAGATACGCAGTATTTT
CASSHRVTDTQYF
>TRBV10-3|-|TRBJ1-1|14|-
TGTGCCATCAGCAAGACACGAGCACCGGATGAAGCTTTCTTT
CAISKTRAPDEAFF
>TRBV5-6|-|TRBJ2-3|15|-
TGTGCCAGCAGCTTTTGGCAGGGTAAGGCAGATACGCAGTATTTT
CASSFWQGKADTQYF
>TRBV9|-|TRBJ2-1|15|TRBD2
TGTGCCAGCAGCCCACAAACCGGGACTACCAATGAGCAGTTCTTC
CASSPQTGTTNEQFF
>TRBV5-4|-|TRBJ1-5|15|-
TGTGCCAGCAGCTTGGAGGGAGGCGTCGGGCAGCCCCAGCATTTT
CASSLEGGVGQPQHF
>TRBV7-3|-|TRBJ2-2|13|-
TGTGCCAGCAGCACCGGGACTTCCGGGGAGCTGTTTTTT
CASSTGTSGELFF
>TRBV9|-|TRBJ1-1|15|-
TGTGCCAGCAGCAGTTACAGGGTAGGGAGGCCTGAAGCTTTCTTT
CASSSYRVGRPEAFF
>TRBV7-9|once|TRBJ2-7|15|-
TGTGCCAGCAGCGAACCCCGAGGGGCAAGCTACGAGCAGTACTTC
CASSEPRGASYEQYF
>TRBV25-1|-|TRBJ1-5|12|-
TGTGCCAGCAGTGTAGGGGGTCAGCCCCAGCATTTT
CASSVGGQPQHF
>TRBV3-1/TRBV3-2|few|TRBJ2-7|15|-
TGTGCCAGCAGCCCAGGGACCGCGCTCTCCTACGAGCAGTACTTC
CASSPGTALSYEQYF
>TRBV10-1|-|TRBJ2-5|10|-
TGCGCCGAGGGGGGAGAGACCCAGTACTTC
CAEGGETQYF
>TRBV19|-|TRBJ1-2|15|-
TGTGCCAGTAGTATAGATCGGAACAGGCGGGATGGCTACACCTTC
CASSIDRNRRDGYTF
>TRBV30|-|TRBJ1-4|13|TRBD1
TGTGCCTGGAGACACCAGGGGGCTGAAAAACTGTTTTTT
CAWRHQGAEKLFF
>TRBV5-1|few|TRBJ2-1|15|TRBD2
TGCGCCAGCAGCTTAGCCGGGACTAGCGTCAACCCGCAGTTCTTC
CASSLAGTSVNPQFF
>TRBV11-2|-|TRBJ1-5|14|-
TGTGCCAGCAGCTTAGGGGCGGCTTCGGGGCCCCAGCATTTT
CASSLGAASGPQHF